This T cell receptor beta chain was obtained from a study of T-cell reconstitution after alpha-beta-depleted transplantation in children. The CDR3 is made up of 15 amino acids. Looked up from germline, CDR1 is MNHEY and CDR2 is SVGAGI. Trimming shortened V by 4 bases and J by 4 bases, and 15 bases separated the two germline ends. Unique molecular identifiers were incorporated during preparation of the TCRbeta library. From the PCR reads, TCRdb called clonotypes with MiXCR, one entry per CDR3 protein. The sample has 200,000 to 300,000 distinct CDR3 sequences, more than 20% seen once. The starting material was PBMCs, obtained before TCRalphabeta/CD19-depleted stem cell transplant. The clonotype comes from a girl under 10 years old with Fanconi anemia, due to receive a stem cell transplant. V and J are TRBV6-5 and TRBJ2-3; perhaps TRBD2 as D (6 bases). CDR3 coding DNA: TGTGCCAGCAGTTGGAGTCCGGGACTGTCAGATACGCAGTATTTT. Translated, it gives CASSWSPGLSDTQYF.